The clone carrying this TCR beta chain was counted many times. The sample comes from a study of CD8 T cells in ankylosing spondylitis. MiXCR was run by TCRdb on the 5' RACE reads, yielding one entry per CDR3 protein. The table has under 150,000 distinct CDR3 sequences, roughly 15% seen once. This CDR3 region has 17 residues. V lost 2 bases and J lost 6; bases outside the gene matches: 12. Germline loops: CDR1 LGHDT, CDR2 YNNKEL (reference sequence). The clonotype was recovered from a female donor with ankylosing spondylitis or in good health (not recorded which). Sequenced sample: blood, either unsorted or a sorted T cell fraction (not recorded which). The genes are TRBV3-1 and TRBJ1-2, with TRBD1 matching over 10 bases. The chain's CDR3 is CASSQLVVRDRGDGYTF. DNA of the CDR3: TGTGCCAGCAGCCAACTCGTAGTCCGGGACAGGGGAGATGGCTACACCTTC.